Included here is one T cell receptor beta chain sequence, with context. No conserved phenylalanine or tryptophan is present at the end of the CDR3, so a read error is the likely explanation. Two consecutive negative NP/OP PCR tests, clearance, or resolved symptoms defined Cohort 3 recovery. The CDR3 spans 18 residues. Per germline, CDR1 MGHRA and CDR2 YSYEKL. These data come from a study of blood T cell repertoires in COVID-19. Turning to the study itself: PBMCs, B-cell-depleted T cells, or T cells were the source of the cDNA or gDNA that made up the material.

Libraries were prepared by immunoSEQ multiplex PCR; TCRdb keeps only in-frame clonotypes and omits some of them. The table records about 210,000 clones, roughly 85% of them present only once. This receptor was taken from a middle-aged man who had recovered from COVID-19. Input material: PBMCs or T cells enriched from blood (not recorded which). The chain carries TRBV4-1 and TRBJ2-3; maybe TRBD2 (7 bases). The CDR3 spells CASSQERGGGPPTDTQYL. CDR3 bases: TGCGCCAGCAGCCAAGAAAGGGGGGGAGGGCCGCCCACAGATACCCAGTATCTT.